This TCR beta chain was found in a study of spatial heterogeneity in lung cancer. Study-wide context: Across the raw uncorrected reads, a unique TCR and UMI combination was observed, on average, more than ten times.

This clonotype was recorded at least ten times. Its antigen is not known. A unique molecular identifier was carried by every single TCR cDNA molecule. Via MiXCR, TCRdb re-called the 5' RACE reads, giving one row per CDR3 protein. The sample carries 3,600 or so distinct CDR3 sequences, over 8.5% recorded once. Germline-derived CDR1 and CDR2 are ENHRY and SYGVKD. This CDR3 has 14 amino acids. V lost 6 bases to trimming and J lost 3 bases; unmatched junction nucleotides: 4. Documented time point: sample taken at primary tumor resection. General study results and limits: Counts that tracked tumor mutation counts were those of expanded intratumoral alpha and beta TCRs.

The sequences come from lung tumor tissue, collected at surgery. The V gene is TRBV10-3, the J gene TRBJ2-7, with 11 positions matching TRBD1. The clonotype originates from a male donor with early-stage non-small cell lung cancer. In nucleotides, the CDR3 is TGTGCCATCAGCCGGACAGGGGGCAACTACGAGCAGTACTTC. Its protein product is CAISRTGGNYEQYF.